This T cell receptor beta chain emerged from a study of shared clonotypes between healthy human individuals. Turning to the study itself: Three CD4 naive, three CD4 memory, two CD8 naive and one CD8 memory plate were used per donor. The study, taken as a whole, reports: Memory subsets generally showed lower estimated richness than naive subsets.

The naive CD8 subset, CD45RO-negative cells positively selected for CCR7, excluded terminally differentiated effector memory CD45RA+ cells. Every contributor of samples was a Caucasian grown-up residing in Nashville, Tennessee. On this clone: What it binds is unknown. The same CDR3 can be traced to other DNA sequences in this sample.

Repertoires were generated with immunoSEQ multiplex PCR, while TCRdb's copy carries only in-frame clones and drops some. Of over 2 million clones in the sample, approximately 95% were seen once. The V and J ends lost 1 base and 5 bases respectively, with 8 bases between them. CDR1 and CDR2 (germline): SGHNT, YENEEA. The CDR3 has 13 amino acids. The V call is TRBV11-3, the J call TRBJ1-1; D perhaps matches TRBD1 (6 bases). The clonotype was recovered from a man in his late teens or twenties in good health. The sample consisted of naive CD8+ T cells sorted from blood. Here the CDR3 DNA reads TGTGCCAGCAGCTTAGGGCAGGGGACTGAAGCTTTCTTT. It codes for CASSLGQGTEAFF.